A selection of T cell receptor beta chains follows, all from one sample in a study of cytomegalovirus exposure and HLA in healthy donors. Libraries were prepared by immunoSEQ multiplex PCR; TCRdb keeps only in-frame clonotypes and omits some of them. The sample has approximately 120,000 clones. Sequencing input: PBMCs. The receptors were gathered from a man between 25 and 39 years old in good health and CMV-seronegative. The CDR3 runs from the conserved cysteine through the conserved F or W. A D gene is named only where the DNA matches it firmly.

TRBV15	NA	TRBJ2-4	CATSREIDRLAKNIQYF	TGTGCCACCAGCAGAGAGATAGACAGACTAGCCAAAAACATTCAGTACTTC
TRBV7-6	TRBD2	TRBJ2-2	CAWGLPNTGELFF	TGTGCCTGGGGACTACCTAACACCGGGGAGCTGTTTTTT
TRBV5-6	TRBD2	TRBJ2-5	CASSPFRAGVGQETQYF	TGTGCCAGCAGCCCGTTCCGGGCGGGAGTGGGGCAAGAGACCCAGTACTTC
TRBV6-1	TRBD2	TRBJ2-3	CASRVAGIGTDTQYF	TGTGCCAGCAGGGTAGCGGGAATCGGTACAGATACGCAGTATTTT
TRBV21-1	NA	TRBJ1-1	CASSKAGPLYREAFF	TGTGCCAGCAGCAAAGCGGGGCCCCTTTATAGGGAAGCTTTCTTT
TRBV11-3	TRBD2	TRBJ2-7	CASSLGHGTTYEQYF	TGTGCCAGCAGCTTAGGCCACGGGACTACCTACGAGCAGTACTTC
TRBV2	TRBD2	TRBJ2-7	CASTVEREGSYEQYF	TGTGCCAGCACAGTCGAGCGGGAGGGATCCTACGAGCAGTACTTC
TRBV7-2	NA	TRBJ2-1	CASSWGGSSYNEQFF	TGTGCCAGCAGCTGGGGGGGCAGCTCCTACAATGAGCAGTTCTTC
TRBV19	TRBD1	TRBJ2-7	CASSMEQGVGYEQYF	TGTGCCAGTAGTATGGAACAGGGGGTCGGCTACGAGCAGTACTTC
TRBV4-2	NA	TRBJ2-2	CASSQAGALRTGELFF	TGTGCCAGCAGCCAAGCAGGGGCCTTACGAACCGGGGAGCTGTTTTTT
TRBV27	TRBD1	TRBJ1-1	CASSWDRGGTEAFF	TGTGCCAGCAGTTGGGACAGGGGGGGAACTGAAGCTTTCTTT
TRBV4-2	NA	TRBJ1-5	CASSQGRGSNQPQHF	TGTGCCAGCAGCCAAGGTCGGGGAAGCAATCAGCCCCAGCATTTT
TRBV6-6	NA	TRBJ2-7	CASTPGESSYEQYF	TGTGCCAGCACCCCAGGGGAAAGCTCCTACGAGCAGTACTTC
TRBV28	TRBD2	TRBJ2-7	CASSYSGLAGTEQYF	TGTGCCAGCAGTTACTCCGGACTAGCGGGAACCGAGCAGTACTTC
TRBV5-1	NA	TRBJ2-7	CASKPRDLPEQYF	TGCGCCAGCAAACCCCGGGACTTGCCCGAGCAGTACTTC
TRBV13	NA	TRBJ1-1	CASSSRENTEAFF	TGTGCCAGCAGCTCCAGGGAAAACACTGAAGCTTTCTTT
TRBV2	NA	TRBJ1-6	CASSESGGSTLHF	TGTGCCAGCAGTGAATCGGGGGGATCTACCCTCCACTTT